The text below deals with one T cell receptor beta chain. As originally analysed: Estimates of nucleated cell counts were drawn from the amplification of reference gene primers. Sequenced by immunoSEQ multiplex PCR; TCRdb stores in-frame clones only, minus some. That table gives V, J and clone size, and the DNA gave D and trimming. Of roughly 200,000 clones listed, roughly 90% are singletons. The sample belongs to a study of blood T cell repertoires in COVID-19. Study in general: COVID-19 samples, acute and convalescent, were from the United States, Italy and Spain. T cells, B-cell-depleted T cells, or PBMCs provided the cDNA or gDNA that served as material.

The CDR3 sequence is 15 residues long. V was pared by 4 bases and J by 5 bases, with 19 bases between. Germline CDR1 and CDR2: SGHRS and YFSETQ. The gene calls are TRBV5-1 and TRBJ2-7; maybe TRBD1 (6 bases). Sequencing was carried out using peripheral blood. The TCR originated in a man aged 18 to 29 with active or convalescent COVID-19. CDR3 bases: TGCGCCAGCAGCAGGGACACCGTTTCGGGGAACGAGCAGTACTTC. Its protein is CASSRDTVSGNEQYF.